This T cell receptor beta chain was sequenced in a study of radiotherapy plus CTLA-4 blockade in lung cancer. About the research overall: Objective responses arose in approximately 19% of patients, and 25% to 35% experienced disease control.

This clone was detected once. What it recognizes is unknown. Study-wide points: Response was reportedly best predicted by early blood T cell clone dynamics, with interferon-beta. Clones of tumor-derived TCRs expanded in blood after radiotherapy plus ipilimumab.

Focal radiation plus CTLA-4 blockade with ipilimumab was administered to patients who had chemo-refractory metastatic non-small-cell lung cancer. CDR1 LNHDA and CDR2 SQIVND come from the germline V gene (reference sequence). There are 16 residues in the CDR3. Trimming shortened V by 4 bases and J by 10 bases, and 25 bases separated the two germline ends. Some clones are missing from TCRdb's copy, which holds only in-frame ones; the method was immunoSEQ multiplex PCR. The data contain about 97,000 clones, around 79% of them singletons. The specimen comprised peripheral blood, sampled from a patient treated with radiotherapy plus ipilimumab. This chain uses TRBV19 with TRBJ1-2, with D unresolved. This clonotype originated in a human donor with non-small cell lung cancer who had a partial response to radiotherapy plus ipilimumab. Some clones in this sample may be carry-over from other donors' samples. CDR3 residues: CASSTSGSDGRRDYTF. The CDR3 coding sequence is TGTGCCAGTAGTACGAGCGGCTCGGACGGTCGGCGCGACTACACCTTC.